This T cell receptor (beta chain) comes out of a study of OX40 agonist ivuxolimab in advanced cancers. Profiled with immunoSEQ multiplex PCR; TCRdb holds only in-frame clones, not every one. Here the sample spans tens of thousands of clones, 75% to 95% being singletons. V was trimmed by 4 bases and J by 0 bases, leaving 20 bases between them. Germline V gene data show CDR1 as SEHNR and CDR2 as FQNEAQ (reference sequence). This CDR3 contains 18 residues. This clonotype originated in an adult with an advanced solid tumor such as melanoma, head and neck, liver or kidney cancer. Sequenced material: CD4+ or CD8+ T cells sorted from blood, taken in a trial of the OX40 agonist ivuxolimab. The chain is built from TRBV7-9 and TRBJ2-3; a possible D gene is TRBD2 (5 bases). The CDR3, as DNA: TGTGCCAGCAGCTACCCCCTGTTTGGCGGGCGTAGCACAGATACGCAGTATTTT. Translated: CASSYPLFGGRSTDTQYF.